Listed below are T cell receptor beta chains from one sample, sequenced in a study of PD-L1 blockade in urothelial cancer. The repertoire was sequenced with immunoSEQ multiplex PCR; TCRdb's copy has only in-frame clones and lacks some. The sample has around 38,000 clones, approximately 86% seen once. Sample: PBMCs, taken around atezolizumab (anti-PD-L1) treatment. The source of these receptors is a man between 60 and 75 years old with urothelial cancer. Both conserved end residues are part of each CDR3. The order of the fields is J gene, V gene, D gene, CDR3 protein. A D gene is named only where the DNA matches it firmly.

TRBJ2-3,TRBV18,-,CASSPRGDTDTQYF
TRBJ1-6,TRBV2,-,CASRRNSPLHF
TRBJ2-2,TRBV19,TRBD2,CASSIAGGTGELFF
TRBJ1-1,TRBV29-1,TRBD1,CSVVRQGAGGAFF
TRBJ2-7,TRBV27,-,CASSLQGVYEQYF
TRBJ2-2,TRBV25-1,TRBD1,CASRTPGQGNTGELFF
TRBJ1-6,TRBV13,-,CASSLGGARMVSNSPLHF
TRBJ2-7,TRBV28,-,CASSPRRAYEQYF
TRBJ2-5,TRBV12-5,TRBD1,CASGLGTGLETQYF
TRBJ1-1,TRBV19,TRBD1,CASQDRGNTEAFF
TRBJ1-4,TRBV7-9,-,CASSPDGANEKLFF
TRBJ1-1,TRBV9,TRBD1,CASSGPDRGPSFPLAFF
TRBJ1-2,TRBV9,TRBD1,CASSVITGGGYTF
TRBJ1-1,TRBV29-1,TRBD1,CSAGGTGGGNTEAFF
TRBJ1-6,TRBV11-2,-,CASSGEGQRNSPLHF
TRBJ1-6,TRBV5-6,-,CASSLQGMRSPLHF
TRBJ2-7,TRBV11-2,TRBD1,CASSLNPRDRGIYEQYF
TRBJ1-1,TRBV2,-,CASKGQQLNTEAFF
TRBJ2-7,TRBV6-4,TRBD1,CASSDTDRGEQYF
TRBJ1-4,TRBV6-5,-,CASQSRGSTNEKLFF
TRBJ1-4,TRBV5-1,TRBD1,CASSVPKGQGGEKLFF
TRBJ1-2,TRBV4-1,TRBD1,CASSPRGQVYGYTF
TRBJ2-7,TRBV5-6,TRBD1,CASSLTGTGGEQYF
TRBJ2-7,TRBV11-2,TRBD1,CASSPGHTGGFYEQYF
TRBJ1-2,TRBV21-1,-,CASSKGSNYGYTF
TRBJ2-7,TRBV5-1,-,CASSLGLQGVGYDEQYF
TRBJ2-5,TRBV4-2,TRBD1,CASSRGDAGQGGSETQYF
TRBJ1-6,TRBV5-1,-,CASSSGDRANSPLHF
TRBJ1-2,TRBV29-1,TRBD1,CSVEDRGLWGYTF
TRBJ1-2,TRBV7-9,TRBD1,CASSFSYNRDRAYGYTF
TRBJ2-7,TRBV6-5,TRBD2,CASSRGLGDEQYF
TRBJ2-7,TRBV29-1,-,CSVEGRGGINEQYF
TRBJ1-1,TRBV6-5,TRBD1,CASSYGTGENEAFF
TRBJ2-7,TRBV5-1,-,CASSLRQSSYEQYF
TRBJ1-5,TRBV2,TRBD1,CASSTGGIMGQPQHF
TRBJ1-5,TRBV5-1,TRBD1,CASSPTQGAQPQHF
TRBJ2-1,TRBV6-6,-,CASRRQGRGNEQFF
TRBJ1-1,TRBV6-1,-,CASTYAIEAFF
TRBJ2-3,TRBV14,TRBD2,CASSQDVGGSDTQYF
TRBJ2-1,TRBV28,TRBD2,CASSSSAASGRDEQFF
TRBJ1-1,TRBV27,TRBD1,CASSTPSGGPKMNTEAFF
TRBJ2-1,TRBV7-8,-,CASTLQRELNNEQFF
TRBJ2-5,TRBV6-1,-,CASEQQETQYF
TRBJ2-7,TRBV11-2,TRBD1,CASSSLGQGTGDYEQYF
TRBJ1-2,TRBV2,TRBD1,CASRWDSDYGYTF
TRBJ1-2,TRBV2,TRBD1,CASSPRLPGQGSYGYTF
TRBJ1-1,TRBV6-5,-,CASHRWTEAFF
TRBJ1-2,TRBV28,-,CASTSDSSYGYTF
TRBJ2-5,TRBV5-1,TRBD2,CASSFSLAGGRETQYF
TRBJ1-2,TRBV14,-,CASSLHEGTPYGYTF
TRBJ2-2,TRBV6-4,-,CASSPRDSNTGELFF
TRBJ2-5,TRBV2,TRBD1,CASSGRDRGHQETQYF